This TCR beta chain emerged from a study of regulatory T cells in long-lasting Graves disease. CDR1 is MDHEN, CDR2 SYDVKM, per germline. CDR3 size: 16 residues. After removal of 6 bases from V and 4 bases from J, the junction contained 6 bases not matched to a gene. This clonotype was found many times. TCR beta libraries were built with iRepertoire HTBI primers and Arm-PCR of CDR3 regions. Using its own MiXCR run on the multiplex PCR reads, TCRdb lists one record per CDR3 protein. The sample has about 500,000 distinct CDR3 sequences, approximately 12% seen once. Indicated time point: newly diagnosed GD, antithyroid drugs for less than 3 months. PBMC RNA served as the TCR library source. Guidelines of the American Thyroid Association were used to diagnose Graves' disease. Separately, the same data were catalogued under a study of T cells in Graves' hyperthyroidism and ophthalmopathy. That study adds: Reasons for excluding patients were uncontrolled infection, other autoimmune disease, pregnancy or lactation. When the TCR CDR3 underwent first-round RT-PCR, the HTBI primer set was used. Also found in blood were most expanded thyroid clonotypes above 0.001.

The material sequenced was peripheral blood mononuclear cells (PBMCs), taken at new diagnosis, from a patient treated with antithyroid drugs. The TCR sequence derives from a woman aged 25 to 39 with Graves disease. This chain connects TRBV28 to TRBJ2-2, with TRBD2 matching 12 bases. The DNA for the CDR3 is TGTGCCAGCAGACTCCTAGCGGGAGGGTCCACCGGGGAGCTGTTTTTT. It is translated as CASRLLAGGSTGELFF.